This T cell receptor beta chain was profiled in a study of T cells in Graves' hyperthyroidism and ophthalmopathy. Across the whole study: Once the initial diagnosis was made, peripheral blood was obtained before any treatment. Study-level results: Ophthalmopathy was told apart from stable hyperthyroidism by a 13 V-J model.

Germline values: CDR1 MGHRA, CDR2 YSYEKL. Between the trimmed V and J ends, which lost 2 bases and 1 base, there was a span of 8 bases. The CDR3 is 14 amino acids. This clonotype was counted a few times. Antigen unknown. PBMCs came from over 8.5 ml fresh peripheral blood. The investigators amplified TCR beta CDR3 regions from RNA transcripts. HTBI primers were used for first-round RT-PCR of the TCR CDR3. TCRdb reprocessed the multiplex PCR reads with MiXCR, giving one entry per CDR3 protein. There are about 380,000 distinct CDR3 sequences in the sample; 18% occur only once, and over 35% lies in the top ten.

The rearrangement links TRBV4-1 to TRBJ1-2; no firm D call. The sequence derives from a man aged 18 to 35 with Graves' ophthalmopathy. The sample was blood. CDR3 DNA sequence: TGCGCCAGCAGCCAATTGAACAGTAACTATGGCTACACCTTC. It codes for CASSQLNSNYGYTF.